This TCR beta chain was observed in a study of T-cell reconstitution after alpha-beta-depleted transplantation in children. Germline V gene lookup returns CDR1 ENHRY and CDR2 SYGVKD. V was clipped by 8 bases and J by 7 bases, with 7 bases between them. The CDR3 has 10 amino acids. A note on this clonotype: The antigen is unknown.

Preparation of the TCRbeta library involved a method that used unique molecular identifiers. TCRdb processed the PCR reads anew with MiXCR; each CDR3 protein has one entry. The repertoire holds about 900,000 distinct CDR3 sequences, under 30% seen once, with approximately 30% in the top ten. Study results and limitations: Several hundred expanded graft clones reportedly supplied alpha-beta T cells about two months after transplant. By one year post-transplant, T-cell counts and diversity largely arose from T cells that were newly produced. Some patients' high day-60 TCRbeta diversity was attributed to recipient cells surviving conditioning.

This clonotype was obtained from a boy younger than two who had a stem cell transplant for SCID, so the T cells may come from the graft donor. The V and J genes are TRBV10-3 and TRBJ2-3; maybe TRBD2 (6 bases). Sequenced here: PBMCs, mostly from graft donor cells, sampled 360 days after TCRalphabeta/CD19-depleted stem cell transplant. CDR3 loop: CAIGTHTQYF. DNA of the CDR3: TGTGCCATCGGGACTCATACGCAGTATTTT.